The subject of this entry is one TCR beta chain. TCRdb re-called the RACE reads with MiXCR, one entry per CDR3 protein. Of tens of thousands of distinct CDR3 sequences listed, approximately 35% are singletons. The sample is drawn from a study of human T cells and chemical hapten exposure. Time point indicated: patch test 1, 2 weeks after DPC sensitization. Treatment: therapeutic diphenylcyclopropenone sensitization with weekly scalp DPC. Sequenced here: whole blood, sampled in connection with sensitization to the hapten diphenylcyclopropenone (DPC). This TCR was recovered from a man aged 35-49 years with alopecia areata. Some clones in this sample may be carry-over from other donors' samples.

CDR3 in DNA: TGCGCCAGCAGTGAGACGACAGGGGTGAACACTGAAGCTTTCTTT. Protein sequence: CASSETTGVNTEAFF. The chain joins TRBV10-1 to TRBJ1-1; 8 bases match TRBD1. V dropped 2 bases and J dropped 0; count of bases not matched to a gene: 2. The germline CDR1 and CDR2 sequences are WNHNN and SYGVQD (reference sequence). CDR3 length: 15 amino acids.